The 13 T cell receptor beta chains in this list originate from one sample, sequenced in a study of cytomegalovirus exposure and HLA in healthy donors. PCR employed 60 Vbeta and 13 Jbeta primers. TCRdb's copy holds only in-frame clones and misses some; the assay was immunoSEQ multiplex PCR. The table records fewer than 200,000 clones, roughly 86% of them present only once. The source material was PBMCs. The receptors derive from a man in his forties or fifties in good health and CMV-seropositive.

The sample holds one count of this clone. The chain joins TRBV5-7 to TRBJ1-1, with a possible D match to TRBD1 (5 bases). TRBV5-7 falls under the ORF class, with uncertain function. The V and J ends lost 0 bases and 5 bases respectively, with 11 bases between them. CDR3 length: 14 amino acids. The CDR3: CASSLGRVRTEAFF. CDR3 nucleotide sequence: TGTGCCAGCAGCTTGGGCAGGGTCCGGACTGAAGCTTTCTTT.

This clone has only one observation. V usage is TRBV9 and J usage is TRBJ1-1, with a weak D call TRBD1 (5 bases). Trimming removed 4 bases at V and 1 base at J, with 17 bases between. Germline V lookup: CDR1 SGDLS, CDR2 YYNGEE. This CDR3 is 16 amino acids long. This CDR3 is CASSNHQGSGNTEAFF. The CDR3 DNA reads TGTGCCAGCAGCAACCATCAGGGTTCAGGGAACACTGAAGCTTTCTTT.

This CDR3 is CASRPPGQGTYEQYF. The CDR3 region has the DNA TGTGCCAGCAGGCCCCCAGGACAGGGAACCTACGAGCAGTACTTC. The gene calls are TRBV7-9 and TRBJ2-7, with 8 bases that match TRBD1. The germline V gene encodes CDR1 SEHNR and CDR2 FQNEAQ (reference sequence). The V and J ends lost 6 bases and 2 bases, in that order; junction bases with no gene match: 9. The CDR3 loop spans 15 amino acids.

The chain uses TRBV30 and TRBJ2-7; 7 bases fit TRBD1. This CDR3 spans 14 amino acids. Germline V gene lookup returns CDR1 GTSNPN and CDR2 SVGIG (reference sequence). Trimming cost V 1 base and J 4 bases; bases outside gene matches: 7. The CDR3 reads CAWSDGKGAYEQYF. The CDR3 region has the DNA TGTGCCTGGAGTGACGGGAAGGGGGCATACGAGCAGTACTTC.

The rearrangement uses TRBV19 and TRBJ2-3, with TRBD1 matching over 8 bases. The CDR3 has 15 residues. The V gene's germline CDR1 is LNHDA and CDR2 SQIVND (reference sequence). V trimming: 5 bases; J trimming: 4 bases; junction bases outside the gene matches: 8. CDR3 residues: CASSSDRGWADTQYF. CDR3 bases: TGTGCCAGTAGTTCTGACAGGGGTTGGGCAGATACGCAGTATTTT.

This rearrangement joins TRBV5-8 to TRBJ2-1, with TRBD2 identical over 11 bases. The germline gives CDR1 SGHTS, CDR2 YDEGEE. Losses at the gene ends were 4 bases for V and 9 bases for J; bases not matched to a gene: 18. This CDR3 is built from 18 residues. Written as DNA, the CDR3 is TGTGCCAGCAGCGTGGAAGGTAGCGGGGGGGCCTGGTTGGGTGAGCAGTTCTTC. Amino acids: CASSVEGSGGAWLGEQFF.

CDR3: CASSLGAGELGELFF. CDR3 DNA sequence: TGCGCCAGCAGCCTCGGGGCGGGGGAACTCGGGGAGCTGTTTTTT. This chain uses TRBV4-3 with TRBJ2-2; 7 nucleotides align to TRBD2. The germline CDR1 and CDR2 sequences are LGHNA and YSLEER. This CDR3 has 15 residues. V gave up 4 bases and J gave up 7 bases; unmatched junction bases: 9.

The chain carries TRBV11-3 and TRBJ2-7, with 7 bases fitting TRBD1. V trimming: 4 bases; J trimming: 3 bases; junction bases outside the gene matches: 6. The CDR3 extends over 14 amino acids. In germline, CDR1 is SGHNT, CDR2 YENEEA. The CDR3 nucleotides are TGTGCCAGCAGCTCATCTGACAGGGTCTACGAGCAGTACTTC. As protein: CASSSSDRVYEQYF.

The chain links TRBV11-1 to TRBJ2-7; 8 nucleotides line up with TRBD1. Germline CDR1 reads SGHAT; CDR2 reads FQDESV (reference sequence). The CDR3 has 14 residues. J gave up 4 bases and V 9 bases, and 11 bases lay outside the gene matches. The CDR3, as DNA: TGTGCCAGACCTCCTGGACAGGGTTGGTACGAGCAGTACTTC. Its translation is CARPPGQGWYEQYF.

V and J are TRBV27 and TRBJ2-3; possible D gene TRBD1, 6 bases. V lost 5 bases and J 2 bases, leaving 14 bases between the germline ends. The CDR3 covers 15 residues. Germline assignment: CDR1 MNHEY and CDR2 SMNVEV (reference sequence). The CDR3 coding sequence is TGTGCCAGCAGTCTTATACAGGGAGCCACAGATACGCAGTATTTT. Its protein product is CASSLIQGATDTQYF.

The chain has TRBV6-5 and TRBJ2-3; TRBD2 matches 10 bases. CDR1 is MNHEY, CDR2 SVGAGI, per germline. The CDR3 has 15 residues. V lost 6 bases, J lost 3 bases, and 6 bases stayed unmatched. The CDR3 loop is CASSSTSGITDTQYF. The DNA of the CDR3 is TGTGCCAGCAGCAGCACTAGCGGGATAACAGATACGCAGTATTTT.

The chain uses TRBV29-1 and TRBJ2-1; 7 nucleotides match TRBD2. CDR1 is SQVTM, CDR2 ANQGSEA, per germline. This CDR3 has 14 amino acids. The V segment lost 6 bases and the J segment 3 bases; nucleotides outside the gene matches: 8. Here the CDR3 reads CSVTPGLHYNEQFF. The CDR3, as DNA: TGCAGCGTAACCCCGGGACTACACTACAATGAGCAGTTCTTC.

A few counts support this clone. The chain joins TRBV10-3 to TRBJ2-2; D uncertain. CDR1 ENHRY and CDR2 SYGVKD come from the germline V gene. V dropped 0 bases and J dropped 11 bases, with 19 bases sitting between them. The length of the CDR3 is 16 residues. CDR3 bases: TGTGCCATCAGTGAGTCGACCGGAGCTTCGGGTCGTGAGCTGTTTTTT. Amino acid sequence: CAISESTGASGRELFF.